Shown below are 27 T cell receptor beta chains from a single sample sequenced in a study of blood T cell repertoires in COVID-19. TCRdb's copy holds only in-frame clones and misses some; the assay was immunoSEQ multiplex PCR. The sample holds around 220,000 clones, more than 70% seen once. Sequencing was done on a sample of PBMCs or T cells enriched from blood (not recorded which). All receptors come from a woman aged 40-49 years with acute COVID-19.

This chain connects TRBV12-3 or TRBV12-4 to TRBJ1-1; TRBD1 matches 8 bases. Germline trimming cut 6 bases from V and 6 bases from J; bases unmatched to any gene: 6. The CDR3 contains 13 residues. This CDR3 is CASSRTGMAEAFF. CDR3 nucleotides: TGTGCCAGCAGCCGGACAGGGATGGCTGAAGCTTTCTTT.

This clone was recorded once. The chain joins TRBV6-4 to TRBJ1-5; no reliable D call. Germline CDR1 MRHNA, CDR2 SNTAGT. With 1 base removed from V and 5 bases from J, the gap between germline ends came to 9 bases. This CDR3 contains 14 residues. CDR3 residues: CASSDCRSDQPQHF. In DNA form, the CDR3 reads TGTGCCAGCAGTGACTGTCGGTCTGATCAGCCCCAGCATTTT.

With regard to this clone: The sample holds other DNA sequences that translate to the same CDR3. This chain connects TRBV19 to TRBJ2-3; D call uncertain. V lost 6 bases to trimming and J lost 1 base, with 17 bases between them. The CDR3 is 16 residues long. The V gene's germline CDR1 is LNHDA and CDR2 SQIVND (reference sequence). In nucleotides, the CDR3 is TGTGCCAGTAGCCTCTCCGGTCGGGTTGGCACAGATACGCAGTATTTT. Its protein product is CASSLSGRVGTDTQYF.

This clone came up a few times. The chain uses TRBV7-3 and TRBJ2-2; TRBD2 matches at 10 bases. This CDR3 spans 15 amino acids. Looked up from germline, CDR1 is SGHTA and CDR2 is FQGTGA. Unmatched junction bases numbered 6, after V lost 5 bases and J lost 6 bases. CDR3 loop: CASSRTSGDPGELFF. The CDR3 DNA sequence: TGTGCCAGCAGCCGCACTAGCGGGGACCCCGGGGAGCTGTTTTTT.

The chain has TRBV11-1 and TRBJ1-2; no reliable D call. V was pared by 5 bases and J by 7 bases, with 8 bases between. Germline V gene data show CDR1 as SGHAT and CDR2 as FQDESV (reference sequence). This CDR3 is built from 11 residues. In DNA, the CDR3 is TGTGCCAGCAGCCGCGCCGGTGGCTACACCTTC. Protein sequence: CASSRAGGYTF. Combining the CDR3 with reference TRBV11-1 and TRBJ1-2 gives the whole variable domain EAEVAQSPRYKITEKSQAVAFWCDPISGHATLYWYRQILGQGPELLVQFQDESVVDDSQLPKDRFSAERLKGVDSTLKIQPAELGDSAMYLCASSRAGGYTFGSGTRLTVV.

V is TRBV29-1 and J is TRBJ1-2; 7 bases fit TRBD1. Germline lookup yields CDR1 SQVTM and CDR2 ANQGSEA. The length of the CDR3 is 12 residues. Germline trimming cut 7 bases from V and 4 bases from J; bases unmatched to any gene: 6. The CDR3 DNA reads TGCAGCGGTCACAGGGGTCCCTATGGCTACACCTTC. Amino acid sequence: CSGHRGPYGYTF.

This sequence joins TRBV28 and TRBJ1-1, with D possibly TRBD1 on 5 matching bases. There are 15 residues in the CDR3. Germline V gene data show CDR1 as MDHEN and CDR2 as SYDVKM. V dropped 2 bases and J dropped 4 bases, with 14 bases sitting between them. CDR3 sequence reads: CASSLGGGGVTEAFF. For the CDR3, the DNA is TGTGCCAGCAGTTTAGGTGGGGGAGGGGTCACTGAAGCTTTCTTT.

The chain has TRBV19 and TRBJ1-1; weak D call: TRBD1 (5 bases). The germline CDR1 and CDR2 sequences are LNHDA and SQIVND (reference sequence). The CDR3 has 14 amino acids. Trimming took off 2 bases at V and 3 bases at J, with 10 bases between the two ends. The CDR3 spells CASSIRQGYTEAFF. The DNA of the CDR3 is TGTGCCAGTAGTATACGCCAGGGCTACACTGAAGCTTTCTTT.

V gene TRBV6-2 or TRBV6-3 combines with J gene TRBJ1-4; D gene unclear. Trimming left V 6 bases short and J 6 bases short, with 17 bases between. The CDR3 extends over 15 amino acids. The germline V gene has CDR1 MNHEY and CDR2 SVGEGT. The CDR3 protein is CASSRRRGGDEKLFF. Written as DNA, the CDR3 is TGTGCCAGCAGCCGTCGGCGGGGTGGGGATGAAAAACTGTTTTTT.

This clone appeared once. This rearrangement joins TRBV28 to TRBJ1-4; weak D call: TRBD1 (6 bases). Germline CDR1 MDHEN, CDR2 SYDVKM. V was trimmed by 8 bases and J by 4 bases, leaving 14 bases between them. The CDR3 spans 14 residues. CDR3 in amino acids: CASLRGGNNEKLFF. As DNA, the CDR3 is TGTGCCAGCCTTAGGGGGGGGAATAATGAAAAACTGTTTTTT. Together with reference TRBV28 and TRBJ1-4, the CDR3 gives the full variable domain: DVKVTQSSRYLVKRTGEKVFLECVQDMDHENMFWYRQDPGLGLRLIYFSYDVKMKEKGDIPEGYSVSREKKERFSLILESASTNQTSMYLCASLRGGNNEKLFFGSGTQLSVL.

V gene TRBV2 combines with J gene TRBJ1-1; D may be TRBD1 (6 bases). The CDR3 has 14 amino acids. Germline V lookup: CDR1 SNHLY, CDR2 FYNNEI. Between the trimmed V and J ends, which lost 6 bases and 4 bases, there was a span of 15 bases. For the CDR3, the DNA is TGTGCCAGCAGACTAAAGACAGGCGGCACTGAAGCTTTCTTT. It yields the protein CASRLKTGGTEAFF.

This chain links TRBV6-2 or TRBV6-3 with TRBJ1-2; 9 bases line up with TRBD1. With 5 bases clipped from V and 0 bases from J, the junction kept 7 bases outside the gene matches. The CDR3 is 16 amino acids. Germline V CDR1 and CDR2: MNHEY, SVGEGT. CDR3 sequence reads: CASSPSDRGANYGYTF. The DNA for the CDR3 is TGTGCCAGCAGTCCGTCTGACAGGGGGGCTAACTATGGCTACACCTTC.

This chain uses TRBV12-5 with TRBJ2-5; 7 nucleotides match TRBD2. This CDR3 contains 14 residues. The V gene end was trimmed by 3 bases and the J gene end by 4 bases; junction bases not matched to a gene: 5. Germline lookup yields CDR1 LGHNT and CDR2 FRNRAP. DNA for the CDR3: TGTGCTAGTGGTTTCGAGCGGGGAGTAGAGACCCAGTACTTC. Translation: CASGFERGVETQYF. Using reference TRBV12-5 and TRBJ2-5 for the parts outside the CDR3, the full variable domain is DARVTQTPRHKVTEMGQEVTMRCQPILGHNTVFWYRQTMMQGLELLAYFRNRAPLDDSGMPKDRFSAEMPDATLATLKIQPSEPRDSAVYFCASGFERGVETQYFGPGTRLLVL.

The table lists this clone with a few counts. The chain combines TRBV30 with TRBJ2-5; weak D call: TRBD1 (6 bases). Germline CDR1 GTSNPN, CDR2 SVGIG (reference sequence). CDR3 length: 15 residues. The ends were cut back, 2 bases at V and 5 bases at J, with 18 bases in the middle. This chain's CDR3 is CAWSQYTGNVETQYF. CDR3 sequence (DNA): TGTGCCTGGAGTCAATATACAGGGAACGTGGAGACCCAGTACTTC.

The chain employs TRBV29-1 and TRBJ2-3; 11 nucleotides line up with TRBD2. Germline CDR1 SQVTM, CDR2 ANQGSEA. There are 15 residues in the CDR3. The V and J ends lost 5 bases and 0 bases, in that order; junction bases with no gene match: 4. The CDR3 region has the DNA TGCAGCGTTACTAGCGGGGGATTTAGCACAGATACGCAGTATTTT. It is translated as CSVTSGGFSTDTQYF.

This chain uses TRBV24-1 with TRBJ1-1; weak D call: TRBD1 (5 bases). Germline V gene lookup returns CDR1 KGHDR and CDR2 SFDVKD. V was shortened by 9 bases and J by 4 bases, with 14 bases between the two germline ends. CDR3 length equals 13 residues. The CDR3 bases are TGTGCCACCGCCGACAGTGTAAGCACTGAAGCTTTCTTT. Protein product: CATADSVSTEAFF.

The V call is TRBV11-1, the J call TRBJ2-1; the D is unclear. Trimming shortened V by 5 bases and J by 0 bases, and 14 bases separated the two germline ends. The CDR3 is 16 amino acids. CDR1 is SGHAT, CDR2 FQDESV, per germline (reference sequence). The CDR3 region has the DNA TGTGCCAGCAGCCCCATGGTCGGTTACTCCTACAATGAGCAGTTCTTC. Its translation: CASSPMVGYSYNEQFF.

V usage is TRBV6-5 and J usage is TRBJ1-2; no clear D gene. V was shortened by 0 bases and J by 1 base, with 9 bases between the two germline ends. The CDR3 is 15 amino acids. The V gene's germline CDR1 is MNHEY and CDR2 SVGAGI. In DNA form, the CDR3 reads TGTGCCAGCAGTTACTCGACGGGGTATAACTATGGCTACACCTTC. Protein product: CASSYSTGYNYGYTF.

This clone has at least ten counts. J is TRBJ1-1 and V is TRBV7-8, with D perhaps TRBD1 (5 bases). Trimming removed 2 bases from V and 10 bases from J, with 11 bases in between. The CDR3 runs 12 residues. Germline V gene data show CDR1 as SGHVS and CDR2 as FQNEAQ. The CDR3 bases are TGTGCCAGCAGCTTACAGGGAGGGAGAGCTTTCTTT. Amino acid sequence: CASSLQGGRAFF.

The gene calls are TRBV7-9 and TRBJ2-3; D gene ambiguous. CDR1 is SEHNR, CDR2 FQNEAQ, per germline (reference sequence). The length of the CDR3 is 11 residues. Trimming took off 11 bases at V and 1 base at J, with 7 bases between the two ends. CDR3: CAQTGTDTQYF. CDR3 in DNA: TGTGCCCAAACGGGCACAGATACGCAGTATTTT. The entire variable domain, with the rest obtained from reference TRBV7-9 and TRBJ2-3, is as follows: DTGVSQNPRHKITKRGQNVTFRCDPISEHNRLYWYRQTLGQGPEFLTYFQNEAQLEKSRLLSDRFSAERPKGSFSTLEIQRTEQGDSAMYLCAQTGTDTQYFGPGTRLTVL.

The chain uses TRBV2 and TRBJ1-5, with 7 bases lining up with TRBD1. This CDR3 is 16 amino acids long. Looked up from germline, CDR1 is SNHLY and CDR2 is FYNNEI. The V and J ends lost 4 bases and 1 base, in that order; junction bases with no gene match: 7. In DNA form, the CDR3 reads TGTGCCAGCAGTGTCCAAGGGGGCGCAAGCAATCAGCCCCAGCATTTT. Translating gives CASSVQGGASNQPQHF.

This rearrangement joins TRBV5-1 to TRBJ2-7; 8 bases fit TRBD1. This CDR3 contains 16 residues. After removal of 3 bases from V and 0 bases from J, the junction contained 8 bases not matched to a gene. Germline V CDR1 and CDR2: SGHRS, YFSETQ. CDR3 nucleotides: TGCGCCAGCAGCTCACGGACAGGGCAGACCTCCTACGAGCAGTACTTC. It specifies CASSSRTGQTSYEQYF.

The chain is built from TRBV28 and TRBJ1-1; no clear D. V lost 3 bases and J 1 base, leaving 9 bases between the germline ends. Per the germline V gene, CDR1 is MDHEN and CDR2 is SYDVKM. The CDR3 runs to 14 residues. This CDR3 reads CASSFPSPNTEAFF. As DNA, the CDR3 is TGTGCCAGCAGTTTTCCTTCCCCGAACACTGAAGCTTTCTTT.

This clone has only a few counts. The V and J genes are TRBV5-8 and TRBJ2-7; no clear D gene. The V end was cut by 4 bases, the J end by 1 base, with 18 bases between. The CDR3 contains 16 residues. The germline V gene has CDR1 SGHTS and CDR2 YDEGEE. The CDR3 coding sequence is TGTGCCAGCAGCCGCCCATGGGCAGATGATTCCTACGAGCAGTACTTC. Its protein product is CASSRPWADDSYEQYF.

This clone was seen a handful of times. The chain couples TRBV28 to TRBJ2-7; D is possibly TRBD2 (5 bases). With 2 bases removed from V and 5 bases from J, the gap between germline ends came to 19 bases. The CDR3 is 16 residues long. Germline values: CDR1 MDHEN, CDR2 SYDVKM. The CDR3 is CASSLKQLFRTHEQYF. The CDR3 DNA reads as TGTGCCAGCAGTTTAAAGCAACTATTCAGGACTCACGAGCAGTACTTC.

V gene TRBV7-9 combines with J gene TRBJ2-3; 9 bases are a match to TRBD2. Germline V lookup: CDR1 SEHNR, CDR2 FQNEAQ (reference sequence). V gave up 3 bases and J gave up 5 bases; unmatched junction bases: 9. The CDR3 is made up of 16 amino acids. CDR3 in DNA: TGTGCCAGCAGCTTGCTGGTAGCGGGAGATCAAGATACGCAGTATTTT. It yields the protein CASSLLVAGDQDTQYF.

This clone was observed a handful of times. V usage is TRBV30 and J usage is TRBJ1-4; tentative D call: TRBD1 (6 bases). The ends were cut back, 2 bases at V and 4 bases at J, with 11 bases in the middle. The V gene's germline CDR1 is GTSNPN and CDR2 SVGIG (reference sequence). The CDR3 spans 14 residues. CDR3 region: CAWSLGHHNEKLFF. CDR3 coding DNA: TGTGCCTGGAGTCTGGGACACCATAATGAAAAACTGTTTTTT.